The 30 T cell receptor beta chains listed next were all sequenced from one sample in a study of shared clonotypes between healthy human individuals. TCRdb keeps only in-frame clones here, not all; method: immunoSEQ multiplex PCR. The table records around 330,000 clones, around 72% of them present only once. Sequencing input: memory CD4+ T cells sorted from blood. The subset was: CD45RA-negative fraction. These receptors were taken from a man between 25 and 39 years old in good health.

The chain joins TRBV2 to TRBJ2-1, with 9 bases aligning to TRBD2. V gave up 7 bases and J gave up 6 bases; unmatched junction bases: 7. The CDR3 sequence is 14 residues long. Germline values: CDR1 SNHLY, CDR2 FYNNEI. CDR3 sequence: CASTSERGANEQFF. CDR3 DNA: TGTGCCAGCACTAGCGAGCGGGGGGCCAATGAGCAGTTCTTC.

The gene calls are TRBV7-2 and TRBJ1-5; D gene uncertain. The V end was cut by 1 base, the J end by 0 bases, with 10 bases between. Looked up from germline, CDR1 is SGHTA and CDR2 is FQGNSA. This CDR3 has 16 residues. The CDR3 nucleotides are TGTGCCAGCAGCTTAGAGTCCATAAATAGCAATCAGCCCCAGCATTTT. Its translation: CASSLESINSNQPQHF. The whole variable domain, filled in from reference TRBV7-2 and TRBJ1-5, reads GAGVSQSPSNKVTEKGKDVELRCDPISGHTALYWYRQSLGQGLEFLIYFQGNSAPDKSGLPSDRFSAERTGGSVSTLTIQRTQQEDSAVYLCASSLESINSNQPQHFGDGTRLSIL.

V and J are TRBV5-1 and TRBJ1-3, with TRBD1 identical over 10 bases. The CDR3 is 15 amino acids. Germline V gives CDR1 SGHRS, CDR2 YFSETQ. The V segment lost 4 bases and the J segment 3 bases; nucleotides outside the gene matches: 4. The CDR3: CASSKGQGSGNTIYF. CDR3 DNA: TGCGCCAGCAGCAAGGGACAGGGGAGTGGAAACACCATATATTTT.

The chain combines TRBV20-1 with TRBJ2-3; 8 bases align to TRBD2. CDR3 size: 11 residues. V trimming: 2 bases; J trimming: 15 bases; junction bases outside the gene matches: 7. From germline, CDR1 is DFQATT and CDR2 SNEGSKA (reference sequence). CDR3 sequence: CSARRAGLVYF. Written as DNA, the CDR3 is TGCAGTGCTAGACGAGCGGGACTAGTTTATTTT.

This sequence joins TRBV19 and TRBJ2-2; tentatively, D is TRBD1 (6 bases). Germline V gene sequence: CDR1 LNHDA, CDR2 SQIVND (reference sequence). This CDR3 spans 14 amino acids. Trimming left V 7 bases short and J 8 bases short, with 17 bases between. The CDR3 loop reads CASTPRDILGELFF. In nucleotides, the CDR3 is TGTGCCAGTACCCCAAGGGACATACTAGGGGAGCTGTTTTTT.

In this sample, this clone turned up many times. The gene calls are TRBV7-7 and TRBJ2-7; D may be TRBD1 or TRBD2 (5 bases each). CDR3 length: 14 amino acids. Germline CDR1 SSHAT, CDR2 FNYEAQ (reference sequence). V gave up 5 bases and J gave up 3 bases, with 14 bases separating them. CDR3 sequence: CASSRGDGIYEQYF. CDR3 coding DNA: TGTGCCAGCAGCCGAGGGGACGGGATCTACGAGCAGTACTTC.

The CDR3 DNA is TGTGCCAGCAGTGTAACGTTAGCCCAGTACTTC. Its protein product is CASSVTLAQYF. The gene calls are TRBV6-1 and TRBJ2-5; no firm D call. The CDR3 has 11 residues. The germline V and J ends were trimmed by 4 bases and 9 bases, with 9 bases remaining between them. Germline V CDR1 and CDR2: MNHNS, SASEGT.

V usage is TRBV5-6 and J usage is TRBJ2-3; D remains ambiguous. Per the germline V gene, CDR1 is SGHDT and CDR2 is YYEEEE. Trimming stripped 4 bases from V and 9 bases from J, with 15 bases between. The CDR3 contains 13 residues. The CDR3 DNA sequence: TGTGCCAGCAGCACCTCTGGAGCGAGAACGCAGTATTTT. This translates into CASSTSGARTQYF.

This chain links TRBV2 with TRBJ2-2, with D possibly TRBD2 on 6 matching bases. CDR1 is SNHLY, CDR2 FYNNEI, per germline. CDR3 length: 15 amino acids. V was pared by 11 bases and J by 5 bases, with 21 bases between. The CDR3 sequence: CAGGVVQGGTGELFF. The CDR3 DNA reads TGTGCCGGAGGGGTCGTGCAGGGAGGAACCGGGGAGCTGTTTTTT.

The V and J genes are TRBV7-2 and TRBJ1-1; the D is unclear. Trimming shortened V by 1 base and J by 4 bases, and 7 bases separated the two germline ends. The germline V gene encodes CDR1 SGHTA and CDR2 FQGNSA. This CDR3 is built from 13 residues. The chain's CDR3 is CASSLVAVTEAFF. The CDR3 DNA reads TGTGCCAGCAGCTTAGTGGCTGTCACTGAAGCTTTCTTT.

The chain has TRBV30 and TRBJ1-2, with D maybe TRBD1 (5 bases). Trimming cost V 3 bases and J 4 bases, with 9 bases left between them. The CDR3 is 12 amino acids. CDR1 is GTSNPN, CDR2 SVGIG, per germline (reference sequence). DNA for the CDR3: TGTGCCTGGAGCGGGGGAGGCTATGGCTACACCTTC. Its protein is CAWSGGGYGYTF.

The J gene is TRBJ1-5, the V gene TRBV2; 9 nucleotides align to TRBD1. Trimming took 5 bases from V and 2 from J; bases not matched to a gene: 4. Germline V lookup: CDR1 SNHLY, CDR2 FYNNEI. There are 15 residues in the CDR3. CDR3 residues: CASSTGGAGNQPQHF. CDR3 DNA: TGTGCCAGCAGTACAGGGGGCGCCGGCAATCAGCCCCAGCATTTT.

V usage is TRBV28 and J usage is TRBJ2-7; D tentatively fits TRBD1 or TRBD2 (5 bases each). This CDR3 spans 14 amino acids. The V end was cut by 7 bases, the J end by 5 bases, with 18 bases between. CDR1 and CDR2 from the germline V gene are MDHEN and SYDVKM. CDR3 DNA: TGTGCCAGCATCGAGGGGTCCCGTTGGGACGAGCAGTACTTC. Translated, it gives CASIEGSRWDEQYF.

The chain links TRBV5-1 to TRBJ2-4, with TRBD1 matching over 7 bases. The CDR3 totals 15 residues. The J segment lost 7 bases and the V segment lost 4 bases, leaving 11 bases of the junction unmatched. CDR1 SGHRS and CDR2 YFSETQ come from the germline V gene. Here the CDR3 reads CASSGDRRAENIQYF. CDR3 nucleotide sequence: TGCGCCAGCAGCGGGGACAGAAGGGCTGAGAACATTCAGTACTTC.

This chain connects TRBV27 to TRBJ2-7, with 9 bases identical to TRBD1. Looked up from germline, CDR1 is MNHEY and CDR2 is SMNVEV (reference sequence). The CDR3 is 14 amino acids. V gave up 5 bases and J gave up 6 bases; unmatched junction bases: 8. CDR3 DNA sequence: TGTGCCAGCAGTCGCACGGGACAGGGTTTCGAGCAGTACTTC. It yields the protein CASSRTGQGFEQYF.

This rearrangement joins TRBV11-3 to TRBJ2-3; D is possibly TRBD2 (6 bases). This CDR3 comprises 15 residues. V lost 3 bases to trimming and J lost 0 bases, with 10 bases between them. Germline loops: CDR1 SGHNT, CDR2 YENEEA. This CDR3 reads CASSLSGVSTDTQYF. DNA for the CDR3: TGTGCCAGCAGCTTGTCGGGAGTGAGCACAGATACGCAGTATTTT. Full variable domain (rest looked up from reference TRBV11-3 and TRBJ2-3): EAGVVQSPRYKIIEKKQPVAFWCNPISGHNTLYWYLQNLGQGPELLIRYENEEAVDDSQLPKDRFSAERLKGVDSTLKIQPAELGDSAVYLCASSLSGVSTDTQYFGPGTRLTVL.

This chain joins TRBV5-1 and TRBJ2-3, with 12 nucleotides matching TRBD2. With V trimmed by 5 bases and J by 0 bases, 7 bases remained unmatched. Germline-derived CDR1 and CDR2 are SGHRS and YFSETQ. The CDR3 is 17 amino acids. The CDR3 sequence: CASRGLAGLSSTDTQYF. In DNA, the CDR3 is TGCGCCAGCAGAGGACTAGCGGGGCTCTCTAGCACAGATACGCAGTATTTT. The complete variable domain, with remaining parts taken from reference TRBV5-1 and TRBJ2-3, reads KAGVTQTPRYLIKTRGQQVTLSCSPISGHRSVSWYQQTPGQGLQFLFEYFSETQRNKGNFPGRFSGRQFSNSRSEMNVSTLELGDSALYLCASRGLAGLSSTDTQYFGPGTRLTVL.

The chain uses TRBV4-3 and TRBJ2-1; D possibly corresponds to TRBD2 (6 bases). V shed 0 bases and J shed 8 bases, with 11 bases lying between them. CDR3 size: 14 residues. The germline V gene encodes CDR1 LGHNA and CDR2 YSLEER. The DNA for the CDR3 is TGCGCCAGCAGCCAAGACCCCACTAGCTATGAGCAGTTCTTC. Translation gives CASSQDPTSYEQFF.

This clone appeared a single time. A read error is possible here, since a much larger clone lies one base away. This sample also contains other DNA sequences that code for the same CDR3. This chain connects TRBV4-1 to TRBJ1-5; perhaps TRBD1 as D (5 bases). The V end was cut by 3 bases, the J end by 7 bases, with 13 bases between. Germline V gene lookup returns CDR1 MGHRA and CDR2 YSYEKL. CDR3 length: 14 residues. CDR3 protein: CASSQGGFGQPQHF. The CDR3 DNA follows: TGCGCCAGCAGCCAGGGGGGGTTCGGGCAGCCCCAGCATTTT.

This clone was seen a handful of times. The chain combines TRBV9 with TRBJ2-2; D is undetermined. The CDR3 runs to 15 residues. Trimming stripped 0 bases from V and 1 base from J, with 7 bases between. Germline loops: CDR1 SGDLS, CDR2 YYNGEE. The CDR3, as DNA: TGTGCCAGCAGCGTAGCGCCCCTGAACACCGGGGAGCTGTTTTTT. This translates into CASSVAPLNTGELFF.

The gene calls are TRBV19 and TRBJ2-1; tentative D call: TRBD2 (6 bases). There are 15 residues in the CDR3. Germline-derived CDR1 and CDR2 are LNHDA and SQIVND (reference sequence). Trimming shortened V by 6 bases and J by 9 bases, and 21 bases separated the two germline ends. The CDR3 spells CASRPLLGGASEQFF. Written as DNA, the CDR3 is TGTGCCAGTAGACCCCTCCTGGGAGGTGCAAGTGAGCAGTTCTTC. Complete variable domain (other parts from reference TRBV19 and TRBJ2-1): DGGITQSPKYLFRKEGQNVTLSCEQNLNHDAMYWYRQDPGQGLRLIYYSQIVNDFQKGDIAEGYSVSREKKESFPLTVTSAQKNPTAFYLCASRPLLGGASEQFFGPGTRLTVL.

Comments on this clone: This could be a read error, since a much larger clone is one nucleotide away. Other DNA sequences within the sample encode an identical CDR3. The CDR3 sequence is CASSYSIITPNTEAFF. CDR3 bases: TGTGCCAGCAGTTATTCGATTATAACACCAAACACTGAAGCTTTCTTT. The chain joins TRBV6-5 to TRBJ1-1; D remains unclear. Germline V gene sequence: CDR1 MNHEY, CDR2 SVGAGI. The CDR3 is 16 residues long. V was cut by 3 bases and J by 2 bases, with 16 bases left in between.

V usage is TRBV11-2 and J usage is TRBJ1-1, with a tentative D call TRBD1 (5 bases). With 1 base removed from V and 3 bases from J, the gap between germline ends came to 9 bases. Germline CDR1 is SGHAT and CDR2 is FQNNGV. This CDR3 has 14 residues. CDR3 loop: CASSLGGMDTEAFF. The CDR3 DNA follows: TGTGCCAGCAGCTTAGGGGGGATGGACACTGAAGCTTTCTTT.

This chain connects TRBV7-2 to TRBJ2-1; no definite D call. V shed 1 base and J shed 5 bases, with 6 bases lying between them. The germline V gene has CDR1 SGHTA and CDR2 FQGNSA. This CDR3 spans 13 amino acids. CDR3 DNA: TGTGCCAGCAGCTTAGAGTTCGACAATGAGCAGTTCTTC. The encoded protein is CASSLEFDNEQFF.

J is TRBJ2-3 and V is TRBV28; no definite D call. Trimming shortened V by 3 bases and J by 4 bases, and 11 bases separated the two germline ends. CDR1 is MDHEN and CDR2 is SYDVKM in the germline V gene. CDR3 length equals 14 residues. This CDR3 reads CASSFRNRPDTQYF. As DNA, the CDR3 is TGTGCCAGCAGTTTTAGAAACCGACCAGATACGCAGTATTTT.

This clone showed up just once. This sequence joins TRBV6-5 and TRBJ2-1; tentative D call: TRBD2 (6 bases). The CDR3 loop spans 13 amino acids. Germline CDR1 is MNHEY and CDR2 is SVGAGI. Deletions cut 2 bases from V and 4 bases from J, with 6 bases between. CDR3 nucleotides: TGTGCCAGCAGTTACCTAGCGTACAATGAGCAGTTCTTC. It yields the protein CASSYLAYNEQFF.

This chain joins TRBV21-1 and TRBJ2-4; the table gives TRBD2 as D, unverified against the DNA. TRBV21-1 is assigned pseudogene status. This CDR3 region has 18 residues. The CDR3 sequence is CASSKLGRLAGAKNIQYF. The CDR3 region has the DNA TGTGCCAGCAGCAAACTAGGAAGACTAGCGGGAGCCAAAAACATTCAGTACTTC.

The rearrangement links TRBV19 to TRBJ1-4; the D is unclear. CDR3 size: 15 residues. The germline V gene encodes CDR1 LNHDA and CDR2 SQIVND (reference sequence). The ends were cut back, 4 bases at V and 6 bases at J, with 15 bases in the middle. This CDR3 reads CASSTRSNPYEKLFF. The CDR3 bases are TGTGCCAGTAGTACCCGAAGCAACCCCTATGAAAAACTGTTTTTT.

With regard to this clone: The sample carries other DNA sequences with the same CDR3. The chain is built from TRBV2 and TRBJ1-4, with 8 bases matching TRBD1. The V and J ends lost 8 bases and 8 bases, in that order; junction bases with no gene match: 4. This CDR3 comprises 12 residues. The germline V gene encodes CDR1 SNHLY and CDR2 FYNNEI. CDR3: CASGQGGEKLFF. The CDR3 DNA follows: TGTGCCAGCGGACAGGGCGGCGAAAAACTGTTTTTT.

Notes on this clone: This same CDR3 is encoded by further DNA sequences in the sample. The chain's CDR3 is CASSLGGISQETQYF. In nucleotides, the CDR3 is TGCGCCAGCAGCTTGGGCGGGATAAGTCAAGAGACCCAGTACTTC. The V and J genes are TRBV5-1 and TRBJ2-5; D is perhaps TRBD2 (6 bases). In germline, CDR1 is SGHRS, CDR2 YFSETQ. V gave up 0 bases and J gave up 2 bases, with 11 bases separating them. The CDR3 runs 15 residues.